The entry that follows covers one TCR beta chain sequence. The CDR3 sequence is 14 residues long. V shed 3 bases and J shed 8 bases, with 14 bases lying between them. Using RNA transcripts as the source, TCR beta CDR3 regions were amplified. The HTBI set primed first-round TCR CDR3 RT-PCR. TCRdb recomputed calls from the multiplex PCR reads with MiXCR, one row per CDR3 protein. The sample comprises approximately 330,000 distinct CDR3 sequences, 21% of which are singletons, and around 48% rests with the top ten. The sample comes from a study of T cells in Graves' hyperthyroidism and ophthalmopathy. Material for sequencing was blood. The TCR comes from a woman between 50 and 59 years old with Graves' hyperthyroidism. V is TRBV12-3 or TRBV12-4 and J is TRBJ2-1; possibly TRBD2 for D (7 bases). CDR3 in DNA: TGTGCCAGCAGTTTGGCTAGGGGGGGCGATGAGCAGTTCTTC. Protein product: CASSLARGGDEQFF.